This T cell receptor beta chain originates from a study of cytomegalovirus exposure and HLA in healthy donors. Study results and limitations: Highest at DRB1 and lowest at HLA-C, TCR association rates differed among HLA loci in a later analysis. A prior analysis recorded that most TCR beta V segments were productive about 87% or about 30% of the time. Analyzed later, most CMV-associated TCR beta chains appeared HLA-restricted.

This clone appeared a few times. The antigen is unknown. 13 Jbeta primers and 60 Vbeta primers were used for the PCR. Assay used: immunoSEQ multiplex PCR; TCRdb lists only in-frame clones, some missing. The repertoire includes about 180,000 clones, around 76% of them detected once, and 1.5% to 1.7% sits in the top ten. The germline V and J ends were trimmed by 3 bases and 3 bases, with 10 bases remaining between them. Looked up from germline, CDR1 is GTSNPN and CDR2 is SVGIG (reference sequence). CDR3 length equals 13 residues. J is TRBJ2-3 and V is TRBV30, with D perhaps matching TRBD2 (6 bases). Sequenced: PBMCs. This receptor was taken from a man in his forties or fifties in good health and CMV-seronegative. This CDR3 is CAWSGGATDTQYF. The CDR3 DNA is TGTGCCTGGAGCGGGGGAGCTACAGATACGCAGTATTTT.